This is a list of T cell receptor beta chains from one sample in a study of T cell responses to AZD1222 COVID-19 vaccine. Assay used: immunoSEQ multiplex PCR; TCRdb lists only in-frame clones, some missing. The sample lists 100,000 to 150,000 clones, roughly nine tenths seen once, with roughly 1.8% in the top ten. The material sequenced was peripheral blood, taken on day 0 of AZD1222 vaccination. The receptors shown here come from an adult in good health. CDR3s leave out the opening cysteine and the closing phenylalanine or tryptophan. Fields, in order: V gene, clone size, CDR3 protein. A clone size is listed for some rows: how often the clone was seen (once, few, many), or a class if it is expanded.

V: TRBV4-1; size: .; CDR3: ASSQLTGGDEKLF
V: TRBV5-1; size: .; CDR3: ASSPGGSSYNSPLH
V: TRBV30; size: .; CDR3: AWELAGGRNIQY
V: TRBV20-1; size: .; CDR3: RQVATQY
V: TRBV19; size: .; CDR3: ASSMPWDRGAGRNQPQH
V: TRBV6-6; size: .; CDR3: ASQSPGADTQY
V: TRBV20-1; size: .; CDR3: SASRQGHGYT
V: TRBV5-1; size: .; CDR3: ASSLDTGTQEAF
V: TRBV30; size: .; CDR3: AWSPDNYGYT
V: TRBV19; size: .; CDR3: ASSIWHTTAGNTIY
V: TRBV11-3; size: .; CDR3: ASSLDRGGSGANVLT
V: TRBV2; size: .; CDR3: ASMRETGNTIY
V: TRBV27; size: .; CDR3: ASSLHYSNQPQH
V: TRBV7-3; size: .; CDR3: ASSTTGRETQY
V: TRBV7-3; size: .; CDR3: ASSLQGPNTEAF
V: TRBV19; size: .; CDR3: ASSITGNTEAF
V: TRBV6-2/TRBV6-3; size: once; CDR3: ASSLDGGASYEQY